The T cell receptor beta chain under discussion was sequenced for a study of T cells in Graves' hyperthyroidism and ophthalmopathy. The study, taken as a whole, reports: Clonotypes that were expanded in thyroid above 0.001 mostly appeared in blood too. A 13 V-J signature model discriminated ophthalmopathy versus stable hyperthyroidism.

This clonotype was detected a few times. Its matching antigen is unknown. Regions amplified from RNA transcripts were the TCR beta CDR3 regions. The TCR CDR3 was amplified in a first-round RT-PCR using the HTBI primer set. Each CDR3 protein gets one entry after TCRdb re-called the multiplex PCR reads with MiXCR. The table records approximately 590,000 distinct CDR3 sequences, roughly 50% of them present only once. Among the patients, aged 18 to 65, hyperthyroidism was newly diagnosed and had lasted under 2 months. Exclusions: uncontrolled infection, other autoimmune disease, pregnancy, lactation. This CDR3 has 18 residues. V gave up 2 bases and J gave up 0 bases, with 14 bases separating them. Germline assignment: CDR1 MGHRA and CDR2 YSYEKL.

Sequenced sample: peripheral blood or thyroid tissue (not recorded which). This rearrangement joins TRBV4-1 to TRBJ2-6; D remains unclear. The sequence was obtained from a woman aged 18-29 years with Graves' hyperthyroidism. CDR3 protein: CASSQPLRTGSGANVLTF. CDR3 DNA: TGCGCCAGCAGCCAACCCTTGAGGACGGGCTCTGGGGCCAACGTCCTGACTTTC.